The clone carrying this T cell receptor (beta chain) was seen a handful of times. Its antigen remains unknown. The CDR3 is 14 amino acids. Germline loops: CDR1 KGHSH, CDR2 LQKENI. The V end was cut by 5 bases, the J end by 4 bases, with 14 bases between. The entry originates in a study of beta chain features in type 1 diabetes. Whole-study results and caveats: Naive, central memory and regulatory TCRB repertoires appeared more similar among patients than healthy donors.

As every portion of the isolated RNA was reverse transcribed, the sequencing read expressed TCRB transcripts. The method was immunoSEQ multiplex PCR; TCRdb's version includes in-frame clones alone and lacks a portion of them. The table includes hundreds of thousands of clones, 12% to 15% detected once. Sequenced sample: central memory CD4+ T cells from blood. The chain couples TRBV18 to TRBJ2-5, with D possibly TRBD1 on 6 matching bases. This TCR derives from a man under 40 in good health. The CDR3 region has the DNA TGTGCCAGCTCAACAGGGTTTGGGAGAGAGACCCAGTACTTC. Its protein product is CASSTGFGRETQYF.